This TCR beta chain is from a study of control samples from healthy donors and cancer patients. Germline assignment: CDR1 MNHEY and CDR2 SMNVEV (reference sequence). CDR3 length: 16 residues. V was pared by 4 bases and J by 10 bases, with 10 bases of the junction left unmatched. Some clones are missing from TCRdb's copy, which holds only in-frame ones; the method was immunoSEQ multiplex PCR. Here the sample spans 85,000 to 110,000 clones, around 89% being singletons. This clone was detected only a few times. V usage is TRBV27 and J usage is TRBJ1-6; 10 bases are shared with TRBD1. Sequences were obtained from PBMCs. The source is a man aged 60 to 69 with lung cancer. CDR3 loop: CASSYPRQGARSPLHF. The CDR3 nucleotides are TGTGCCAGCAGTTACCCGAGACAGGGGGCTCGGTCACCCCTCCACTTT.